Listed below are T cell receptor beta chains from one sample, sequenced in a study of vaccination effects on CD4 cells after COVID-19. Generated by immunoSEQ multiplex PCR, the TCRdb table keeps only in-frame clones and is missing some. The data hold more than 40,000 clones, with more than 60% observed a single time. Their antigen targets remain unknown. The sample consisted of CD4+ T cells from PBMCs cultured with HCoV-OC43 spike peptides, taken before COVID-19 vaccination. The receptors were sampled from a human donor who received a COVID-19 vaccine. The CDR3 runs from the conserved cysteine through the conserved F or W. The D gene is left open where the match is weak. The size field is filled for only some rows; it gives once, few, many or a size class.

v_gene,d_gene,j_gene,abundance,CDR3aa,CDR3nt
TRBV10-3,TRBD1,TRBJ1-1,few,CAISGAGGTEAFF,TGTGCCATCAGTGGAGCAGGGGGAACTGAAGCTTTCTTT
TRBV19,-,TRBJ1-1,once,CASIPSGHGNTEAFF,TGTGCCAGTATCCCCTCTGGGCATGGGAACACTGAAGCTTTCTTT
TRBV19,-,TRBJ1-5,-,CASSTSGVITNQPQHF,TGTGCCAGTAGTACGAGCGGGGTTATTACCAATCAGCCCCAGCATTTT
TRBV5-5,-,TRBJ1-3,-,CASSYSGNTIYF,TGTGCCAGCAGCTACTCTGGAAACACCATATATTTT
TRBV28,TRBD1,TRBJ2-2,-,CASSLRGRGYRTGELFF,TGTGCCAGCAGTTTACGGGGCAGGGGGTATAGGACCGGGGAGCTGTTTTTT
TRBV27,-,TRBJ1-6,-,CATSLGGSNSPLHF,TGTGCCACCAGCTTAGGAGGATCTAATTCACCCCTCCACTTT
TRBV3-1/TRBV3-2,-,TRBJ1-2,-,CASSQGSAAYGYTF,TGTGCCAGCAGCCAAGGAAGTGCGGCTTATGGCTACACCTTC
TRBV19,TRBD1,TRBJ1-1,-,CASSVDRDTEAFF,TGTGCCAGTAGCGTAGACAGGGACACTGAAGCTTTCTTT
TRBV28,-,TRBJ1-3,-,CASSENTNTIYF,TGTGCCAGCAGTGAAAACACAAACACCATATATTTT
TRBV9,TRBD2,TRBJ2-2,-,CASSVGISGAVTGELFF,TGTGCCAGCAGCGTAGGAATAAGCGGGGCTGTCACCGGGGAGCTGTTTTTT
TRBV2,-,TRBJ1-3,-,CASSRDLGNTIYF,TGTGCCAGCAGCAGGGACCTTGGAAACACCATATATTTT
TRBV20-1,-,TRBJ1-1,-,CSASGPGVLAWTEAFF,TGCAGTGCTAGTGGACCAGGGGTCCTCGCGTGGACTGAAGCTTTCTTT
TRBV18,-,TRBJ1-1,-,CASSSQGIEAFF,TGTGCCAGCTCATCGCAGGGGATTGAAGCTTTCTTT
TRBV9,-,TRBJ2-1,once,CASSVAGQGHNEQFF,TGTGCCAGCAGCGTAGCTGGGCAGGGCCACAATGAGCAGTTCTTC
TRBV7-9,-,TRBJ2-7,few,CASSLKDYFSYEQYF,TGTGCCAGCAGCTTAAAGGACTACTTTTCCTACGAGCAGTACTTC
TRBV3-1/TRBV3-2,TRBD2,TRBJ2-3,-,CASSQPGLAGADTQYF,TGTGCCAGCAGCCAACCCGGACTAGCGGGAGCGGATACGCAGTATTTT
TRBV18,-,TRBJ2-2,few,CASSLKTVTRELFF,TGTGCCAGCTCACTTAAGACAGTAACCAGGGAGCTGTTTTTT
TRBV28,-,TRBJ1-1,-,CASSFWVPGRDTEAFF,TGTGCCAGCAGTTTTTGGGTTCCGGGTCGGGACACTGAAGCTTTCTTT
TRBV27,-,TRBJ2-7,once,CASSSLGGTWDEQYF,TGTGCCAGCAGTTCCCTTGGCGGGACTTGGGACGAGCAGTACTTC
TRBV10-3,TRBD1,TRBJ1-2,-,CAISEAGDRGRVDGYTF,TGTGCCATCAGTGAGGCGGGGGACAGGGGGCGCGTGGATGGCTACACCTTC
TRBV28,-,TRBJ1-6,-,CASSLLGLDDSPLHF,TGTGCCAGCAGTTTATTGGGTTTGGATGATTCACCCCTCCACTTT
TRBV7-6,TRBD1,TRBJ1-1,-,CASSLKGAHTEAFF,TGTGCCAGCAGCTTAAAGGGGGCTCACACTGAAGCTTTCTTT
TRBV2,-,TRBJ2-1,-,CASSEDLGDIDEQFF,TGTGCCAGCAGTGAAGACCTAGGTGATATCGATGAGCAGTTCTTC
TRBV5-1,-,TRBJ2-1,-,CASSLDHSSYNEQFF,TGCGCCAGCAGCTTGGACCACAGCTCCTACAATGAGCAGTTCTTC
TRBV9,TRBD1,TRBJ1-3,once,CASSLSDRNTIYF,TGTGCCAGCAGCCTGTCGGACAGGAACACCATATATTTT
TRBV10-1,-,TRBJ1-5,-,CATRGEGMIQPQHF,TGCGCCACCAGGGGTGAGGGGATGATTCAGCCCCAGCATTTT
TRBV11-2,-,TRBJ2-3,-,CASSQGANTDTQYF,TGTGCCAGCAGCCAAGGAGCGAACACAGATACGCAGTATTTT
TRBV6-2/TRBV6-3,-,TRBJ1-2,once,CASSYGEGFVYGYTF,TGTGCCAGCAGTTACGGTGAAGGGTTTGTGTATGGCTACACCTTC
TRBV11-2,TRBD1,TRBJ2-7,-,CASSSVLGQGYEQYF,TGTGCCAGCAGCTCAGTACTGGGACAGGGCTACGAGCAGTACTTC
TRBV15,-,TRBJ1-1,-,CATAPQAGNTEAFF,TGTGCCACCGCGCCCCAGGCGGGTAACACTGAAGCTTTCTTT
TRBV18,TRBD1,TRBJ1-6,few,CASSPTGRDRNSPLHF,TGTGCCAGCTCACCTACCGGGCGGGACAGGAATTCACCCCTCCACTTT
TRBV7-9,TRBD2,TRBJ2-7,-,CASRLEASGRTPYEQYF,TGTGCCAGCAGACTAGAGGCTAGCGGGAGGACCCCTTACGAGCAGTACTTC
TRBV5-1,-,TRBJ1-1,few,CASSRSPGSTEAFF,TGCGCCAGCAGTCGGTCACCGGGATCCACTGAAGCTTTCTTT
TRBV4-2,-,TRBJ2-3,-,CASSQDGSTDTQYF,TGTGCCAGCAGCCAAGATGGCAGCACAGATACGCAGTATTTT
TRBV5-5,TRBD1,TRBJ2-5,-,CASSQGQEETQYF,TGTGCCAGCAGCCAAGGACAGGAAGAGACCCAGTACTTC
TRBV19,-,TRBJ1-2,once,CASSILDRQGGYTF,TGTGCCAGTAGTATACTGGACAGACAAGGTGGCTACACCTTC
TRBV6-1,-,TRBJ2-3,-,CASSDRGWGADTQYF,TGTGCCAGCAGTGACAGGGGTTGGGGTGCAGATACGCAGTATTTT
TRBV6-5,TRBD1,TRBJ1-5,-,CASSAGTGVNQPQHF,TGTGCCAGCAGCGCCGGGACAGGGGTCAATCAGCCCCAGCATTTT
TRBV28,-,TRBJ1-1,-,CASNRLQGNTEAFF,TGTGCCAGCAATAGATTGCAGGGGAACACTGAAGCTTTCTTT
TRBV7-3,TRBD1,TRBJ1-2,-,CASRPGQGAGGYTF,TGTGCCAGCAGGCCGGGACAGGGGGCTGGTGGCTACACCTTC
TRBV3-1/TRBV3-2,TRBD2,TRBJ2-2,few,CASSLSSGKTGELFF,TGTGCCAGCAGCCTATCTAGCGGGAAGACCGGGGAGCTGTTTTTT
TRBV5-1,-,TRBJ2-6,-,CASSEQGTGANVLTF,TGCGCCAGCAGCGAACAGGGCACGGGGGCCAACGTCCTGACTTTC
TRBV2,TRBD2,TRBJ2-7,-,CAGGVGGDAYEQYF,TGTGCCGGAGGGGTGGGAGGGGACGCCTACGAGCAGTACTTC
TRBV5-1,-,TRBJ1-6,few,CASSPTGSLLSPLHF,TGCGCCAGCAGCCCGACTGGCAGCCTCTTGTCACCCCTCCACTTT
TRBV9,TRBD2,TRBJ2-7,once,CASSREREGGLTYEQYF,TGTGCCAGCAGCAGAGAGAGGGAGGGCGGCCTAACCTACGAGCAGTACTTC
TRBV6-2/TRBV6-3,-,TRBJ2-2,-,CASSFWGNTGELFF,TGTGCCAGCAGTTTCTGGGGGAACACCGGGGAGCTGTTTTTT
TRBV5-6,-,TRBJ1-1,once,CASSLGMGGDTEAFF,TGTGCCAGCAGCTTAGGCATGGGGGGGGACACTGAAGCTTTCTTT
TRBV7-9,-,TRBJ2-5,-,CASSLPFAGLETQYF,TGTGCCAGCAGCTTACCTTTTGCAGGTTTGGAGACCCAGTACTTC
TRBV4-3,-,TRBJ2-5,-,CASSQERGDYLETQYF,TGCGCCAGCAGCCAAGAAAGGGGAGACTATCTGGAGACCCAGTACTTC
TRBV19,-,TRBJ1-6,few,CASSYRDSPLHF,TGTGCCAGTAGTTATAGGGATTCACCCCTCCACTTT
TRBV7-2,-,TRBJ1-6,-,CASSFAANYNSPLHF,TGTGCCAGCAGCTTTGCAGCTAACTATAATTCACCCCTCCACTTT
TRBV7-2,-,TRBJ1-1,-,CASSLAAGLNTEAFF,TGTGCCAGCAGCTTAGCGGCGGGTTTGAACACTGAAGCTTTCTTT